The 12 T cell receptor beta chains below all came from one sample that was sequenced in a study of blood T cell repertoires in COVID-19 (dated by TCRdb to about 2020). Preparation of the library involved the immunoSEQ multiplex PCR assay. TCRdb mirrors the immuneACCESS table, restricted to in-frame sequences. Some clones are absent from its copies; in checked studies, under half trace to an unresolved V gene, and the reason for the others is unknown. The sample table holds 250,000 to 400,000 clones, of which about nine tenths were seen once. The ten most abundant clones make up about 5% of the sample. Sequencing used PBMCs or T cells enriched from blood (not recorded which). All receptors come from a man aged 60 to 75 who had recovered from COVID-19.

The chain employs TRBV10-3 and TRBJ2-7; D remains ambiguous. The length of the CDR3 is 11 residues. Germline V lookup: CDR1 ENHRY, CDR2 SYGVKD. V was pared by 6 bases and J by 1 base, with 4 bases between. The CDR3 is CAISSSYEQYF. The DNA for the CDR3 is TGTGCCATCAGCAGTTCCTACGAGCAGTACTTC.

The chain couples TRBV12-3 or TRBV12-4 to TRBJ1-2; no clear D. CDR3 size: 12 residues. V lost 3 bases, J lost 6 bases, and 8 bases lay in between. The CDR3 reads CASSLAGNGYTF. As DNA, the CDR3 is TGTGCCAGCAGTTTGGCCGGGAATGGCTACACCTTC.

The chain employs TRBV25-1 and TRBJ2-1; 14 bases line up with TRBD2. V lost 4 bases and J lost 8; bases outside the gene matches: 10. The CDR3 sequence is 17 residues long. The germline V gene has CDR1 MGHDK and CDR2 SYGVNS. The CDR3 nucleotides are TGTGCCAGCAGTGGAGCCCCCGGGACTAGCGGGAGTTATGAGCAGTTCTTC. Amino acid sequence: CASSGAPGTSGSYEQFF.

This chain uses TRBV5-1 with TRBJ1-2; D not resolved. The CDR3 length is 14 residues. Trimming stripped 0 bases from V and 5 bases from J, with 11 bases between. CDR1 is SGHRS and CDR2 is YFSETQ in the germline V gene. Here the CDR3 reads CASSLVTASYGYTF. The CDR3 bases are TGCGCCAGCAGCTTGGTTACAGCCAGTTATGGCTACACCTTC. The full variable domain, with the rest looked up from reference TRBV5-1 and TRBJ1-2, is KAGVTQTPRYLIKTRGQQVTLSCSPISGHRSVSWYQQTPGQGLQFLFEYFSETQRNKGNFPGRFSGRQFSNSRSEMNVSTLELGDSALYLCASSLVTASYGYTFGSGTRLTVV.

The chain carries TRBV11-1 and TRBJ2-3, with TRBD2 matching over 7 bases. V was clipped by 5 bases and J by 0 bases; unmatched bases: 5. The germline V gene encodes CDR1 SGHAT and CDR2 FQDESV (reference sequence). The CDR3 runs 15 residues. The CDR3 bases are TGTGCCAGCAGCGCTAGCGGACCTAGCACAGATACGCAGTATTTT. Its protein is CASSASGPSTDTQYF.

The chain has TRBV6-5 and TRBJ1-2, with 10 bases fitting TRBD1. V lost 4 bases and J lost 4; bases outside the gene matches: 6. Germline values: CDR1 MNHEY, CDR2 SVGAGI. This CDR3 comprises 15 residues. The CDR3: CASSSRTGGTYGYTF. CDR3 nucleotides: TGTGCCAGCAGTTCGCGGACAGGGGGGACCTATGGCTACACCTTC.

V usage is TRBV4-3 and J usage is TRBJ2-7; weak D call: TRBD1 (6 bases). Looked up from germline, CDR1 is LGHNA and CDR2 is YSLEER. V was pared by 3 bases and J by 3 bases, with 9 bases between. The CDR3 is made up of 13 amino acids. CDR3 region: CASSQGTNYEQYF. In nucleotides, the CDR3 is TGCGCCAGCAGCCAGGGGACAAACTACGAGCAGTACTTC.

The J gene is TRBJ2-1, the V gene TRBV24-1, with a weak D call TRBD2 (6 bases). Germline values: CDR1 KGHDR, CDR2 SFDVKD. The CDR3 covers 16 residues. The V end lost 3 bases, the J end lost 0 bases, and 11 bases lay between the germline ends. CDR3 sequence: CATSDPWDFSYNEQFF. As DNA, the CDR3 is TGTGCCACCAGTGATCCATGGGACTTCTCCTACAATGAGCAGTTCTTC.

The chain employs TRBV6-4 and TRBJ2-2, with a possible D match to TRBD1 (6 bases). The length of the CDR3 is 13 residues. Germline lookup yields CDR1 MRHNA and CDR2 SNTAGT. Between the trimmed V and J ends, which lost 5 bases and 4 bases, there was a span of 8 bases. The CDR3: CASSPQGTGELFF. The CDR3 DNA is TGTGCCAGCAGTCCACAGGGCACCGGGGAGCTGTTTTTT.

As DNA, the CDR3 is TGTGCCAGCGCCCCCGGGACAGCCTACGAGCAGTACTTC. Encoded protein: CASAPGTAYEQYF. The chain has TRBV11-1 and TRBJ2-7, with TRBD1 matching over 7 bases. The germline V gene has CDR1 SGHAT and CDR2 FQDESV (reference sequence). The trim removed 8 bases at V and 2 bases at J, leaving 6 bases unmatched. This CDR3 has 13 residues.

The chain carries TRBV27 and TRBJ2-6, with unresolved D. This CDR3 has 16 amino acids. CDR1 is MNHEY and CDR2 is SMNVEV in the germline V gene (reference sequence). The ends were cut back, 1 base at V and 0 bases at J, with 7 bases in the middle. The CDR3 DNA reads TGTGCCAGCAGTTTATTATTGGCCTCTGGGGCCAACGTCCTGACTTTC. Protein product: CASSLLLASGANVLTF. Drawing the rest from reference TRBV27 and TRBJ2-6, the complete variable domain is EAQVTQNPRYLITVTGKKLTVTCSQNMNHEYMSWYRQDPGLGLRQIYYSMNVEVTDKGDVPEGYKVSRKEKRNFPLILESPSPNQTSLYFCASSLLLASGANVLTFGAGSRLTVL.

The CDR3 DNA sequence: TGTGCCAGCAGCGTACAGATCAACAGCCCCTCTGGGGCCAACGTCCTGACTTTC. Translating gives CASSVQINSPSGANVLTF. The rearrangement joins TRBV9 to TRBJ2-6; D remains ambiguous. Germline V gives CDR1 SGDLS, CDR2 YYNGEE. The CDR3 is made up of 18 amino acids. The ends were cut back, 1 base at V and 0 bases at J, with 14 bases in the middle.